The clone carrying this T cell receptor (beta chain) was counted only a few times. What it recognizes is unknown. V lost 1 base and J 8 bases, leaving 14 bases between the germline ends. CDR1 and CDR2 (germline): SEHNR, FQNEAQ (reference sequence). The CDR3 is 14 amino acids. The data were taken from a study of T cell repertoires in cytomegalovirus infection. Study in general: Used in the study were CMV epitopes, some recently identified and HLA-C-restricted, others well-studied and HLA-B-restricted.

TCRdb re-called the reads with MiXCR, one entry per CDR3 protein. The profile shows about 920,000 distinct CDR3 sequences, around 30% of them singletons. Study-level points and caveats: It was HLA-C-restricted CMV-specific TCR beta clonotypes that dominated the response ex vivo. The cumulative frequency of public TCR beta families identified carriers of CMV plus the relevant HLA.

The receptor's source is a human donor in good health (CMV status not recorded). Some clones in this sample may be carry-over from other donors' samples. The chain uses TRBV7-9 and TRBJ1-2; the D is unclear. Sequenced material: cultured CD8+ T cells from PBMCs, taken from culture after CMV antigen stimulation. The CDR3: CASSLVTLQHGYTF. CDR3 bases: TGTGCCAGCAGCTTAGTAACCCTACAACACGGCTACACCTTC.